This T cell receptor beta chain was documented in a study of blood T cell repertoires in COVID-19. Using immunoSEQ multiplex PCR, the repertoire was profiled, and TCRdb retains in-frame clones only, with some absent. The table shows about 200,000 clones, with around 80% occurring only once. V lost 0 bases, J lost 4 bases, and 5 bases stayed unmatched. Germline V gives CDR1 LGHNA, CDR2 YNFKEQ. The CDR3 runs 15 residues. This clone was seen only once. Source material: peripheral blood. The receptor's source is a woman of 80 years or more with active or convalescent COVID-19. The rearrangement joins TRBV4-2 to TRBJ1-2; 7 bases align to TRBD1. The CDR3 nucleotides read TGTGCCAGCAGCCAAGATACAGGGGTTACCTATGGCTACACCTTC. This sequence encodes CASSQDTGVTYGYTF.